This T cell receptor (beta chain) appears in the sequencing data of a study of blood T cell repertoires in COVID-19. Whole-study context: The cDNA or gDNA used as material had been derived from T cells, B-cell-depleted T cells, or PBMCs.

This CDR3 has 15 amino acids. Germline values: CDR1 SGHAT, CDR2 FQNNGV. The V gene lost 3 bases and the J gene lost 3 bases, with 15 bases spanning the gap. Methods used by the authors: Estimation of nucleated cell counts was performed using reference gene primer amplification. Profiled with immunoSEQ multiplex PCR; TCRdb holds only in-frame clones, not every one. V and J calls and clone size come straight from that table; D and trimming were deduced from the DNA. The table has approximately 190,000 clones, 70% to 90% seen once. The chain links TRBV11-2 to TRBJ2-7, with D perhaps TRBD1 (6 bases). The sequenced sample was peripheral blood. The source of this sequence is a woman aged 40 to 50 who had recovered from COVID-19. In nucleotides, the CDR3 is TGTGCCAGCAGCTTGAGTCAGGGGCTTTACTACGAGCAGTACTTC. It encodes CASSLSQGLYYEQYF.